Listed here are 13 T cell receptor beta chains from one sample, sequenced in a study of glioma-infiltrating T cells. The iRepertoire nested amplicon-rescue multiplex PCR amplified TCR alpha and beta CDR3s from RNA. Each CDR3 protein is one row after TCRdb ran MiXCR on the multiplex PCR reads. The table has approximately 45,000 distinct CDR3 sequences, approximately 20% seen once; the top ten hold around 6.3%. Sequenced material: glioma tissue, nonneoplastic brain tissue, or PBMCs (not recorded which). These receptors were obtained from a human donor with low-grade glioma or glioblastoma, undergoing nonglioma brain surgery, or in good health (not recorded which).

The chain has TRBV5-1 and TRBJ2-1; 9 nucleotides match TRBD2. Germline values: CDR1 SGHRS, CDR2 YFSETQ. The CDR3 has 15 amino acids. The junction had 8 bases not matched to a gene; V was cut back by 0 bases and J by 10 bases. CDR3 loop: CASSLDLAGKGEQFF. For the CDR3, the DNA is TGCGCCAGCAGCTTGGACCTAGCGGGAAAGGGGGAGCAGTTCTTC.

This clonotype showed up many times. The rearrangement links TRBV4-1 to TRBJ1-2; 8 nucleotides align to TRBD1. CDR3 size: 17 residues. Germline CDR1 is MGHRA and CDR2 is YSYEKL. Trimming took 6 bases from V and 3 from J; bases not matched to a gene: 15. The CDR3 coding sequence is TGCGCCAGCAGACCCGGGGGCAGGGGGCGCGTTGACTATGGCTACACCTTC. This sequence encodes CASRPGGRGRVDYGYTF.

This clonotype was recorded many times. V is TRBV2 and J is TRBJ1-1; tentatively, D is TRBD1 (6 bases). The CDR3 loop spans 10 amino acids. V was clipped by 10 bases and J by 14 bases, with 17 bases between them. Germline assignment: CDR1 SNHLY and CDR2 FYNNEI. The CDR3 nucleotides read TGTGCCACCAGGGGCGGACGCCTCTTCTTT. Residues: CATRGGRLFF.

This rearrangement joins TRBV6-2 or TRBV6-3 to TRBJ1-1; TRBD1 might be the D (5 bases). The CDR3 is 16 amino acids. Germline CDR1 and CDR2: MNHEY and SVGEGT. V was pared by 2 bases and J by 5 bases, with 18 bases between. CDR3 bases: TGTGCCAGCAGTTACGTGGCGATGACGGACACAACTGAAGCTTTCTTT. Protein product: CASSYVAMTDTTEAFF.

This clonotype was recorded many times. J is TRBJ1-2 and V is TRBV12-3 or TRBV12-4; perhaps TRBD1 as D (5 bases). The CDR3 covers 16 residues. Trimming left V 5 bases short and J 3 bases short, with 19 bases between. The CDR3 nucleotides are TGTGCCAGCAGTCCCGACTGGTCGGGGGGTTACTATGGCTACACCTTC. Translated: CASSPDWSGGYYGYTF.

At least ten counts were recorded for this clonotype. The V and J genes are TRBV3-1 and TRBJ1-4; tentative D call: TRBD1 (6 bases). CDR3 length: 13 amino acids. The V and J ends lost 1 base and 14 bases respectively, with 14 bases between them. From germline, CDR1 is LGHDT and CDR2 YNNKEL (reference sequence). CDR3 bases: TGTGCCAGCAGCCAAGTCAGGGGAAAATTGCTGTTTTTT. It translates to CASSQVRGKLLFF.

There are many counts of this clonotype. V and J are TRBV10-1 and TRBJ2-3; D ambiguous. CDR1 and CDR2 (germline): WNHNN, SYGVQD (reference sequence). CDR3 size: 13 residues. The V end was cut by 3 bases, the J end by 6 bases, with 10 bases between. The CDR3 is CASSDQYGDTQYF. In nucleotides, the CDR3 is TGCGCCAGCAGTGATCAATACGGGGATACGCAGTATTTT.

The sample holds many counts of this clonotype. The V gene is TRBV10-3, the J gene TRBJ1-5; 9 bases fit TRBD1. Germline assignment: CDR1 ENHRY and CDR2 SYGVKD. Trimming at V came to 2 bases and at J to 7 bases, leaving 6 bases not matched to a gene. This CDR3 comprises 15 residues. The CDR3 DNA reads TGTGCCATCAGTGAGGAGACAGGGGGGGTGCAGCCCCAGCATTTT. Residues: CAISEETGGVQPQHF.

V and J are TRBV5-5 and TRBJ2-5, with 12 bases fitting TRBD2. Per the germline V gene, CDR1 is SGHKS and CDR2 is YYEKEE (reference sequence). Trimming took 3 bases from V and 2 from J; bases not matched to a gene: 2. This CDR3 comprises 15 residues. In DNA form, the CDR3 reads TGTGCCAGCAGCTCGACTAGCGGGAGTCAAGAGACCCAGTACTTC. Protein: CASSSTSGSQETQYF. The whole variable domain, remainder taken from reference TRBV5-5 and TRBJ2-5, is DAGVTQSPTHLIKTRGQQVTLRCSPISGHKSVSWYQQVLGQGPQFIFQYYEKEERGRGNFPDRFSARQFPNYSSELNVNALLLGDSALYLCASSSTSGSQETQYFGPGTRLLVL.

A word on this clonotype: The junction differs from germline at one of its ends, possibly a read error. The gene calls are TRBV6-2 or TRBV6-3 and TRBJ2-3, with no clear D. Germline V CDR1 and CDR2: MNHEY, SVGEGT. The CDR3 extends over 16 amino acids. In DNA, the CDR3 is TGTTCCCTCATTTACCAGTTCCCTGGTTCGTTCGCTCCTCAGTCTTTT. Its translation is CSLIYQFPGSFAPQSF.

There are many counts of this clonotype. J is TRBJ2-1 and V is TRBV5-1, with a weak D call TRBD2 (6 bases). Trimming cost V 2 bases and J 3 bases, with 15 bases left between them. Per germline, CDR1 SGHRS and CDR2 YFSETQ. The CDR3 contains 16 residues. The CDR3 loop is CASSFASAGLYNEQFF. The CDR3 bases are TGCGCCAGCAGCTTTGCCTCTGCGGGACTCTACAATGAGCAGTTCTTC. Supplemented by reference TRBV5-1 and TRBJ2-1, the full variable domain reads KAGVTQTPRYLIKTRGQQVTLSCSPISGHRSVSWYQQTPGQGLQFLFEYFSETQRNKGNFPGRFSGRQFSNSRSEMNVSTLELGDSALYLCASSFASAGLYNEQFFGPGTRLTVL.

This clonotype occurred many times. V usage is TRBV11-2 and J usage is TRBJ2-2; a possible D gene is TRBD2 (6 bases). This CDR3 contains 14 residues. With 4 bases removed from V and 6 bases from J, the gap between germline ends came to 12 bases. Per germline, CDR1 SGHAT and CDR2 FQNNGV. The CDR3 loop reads CASSSQWGAGELFF. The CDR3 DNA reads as TGTGCCAGCAGCTCCCAGTGGGGGGCCGGGGAGCTGTTTTTT.

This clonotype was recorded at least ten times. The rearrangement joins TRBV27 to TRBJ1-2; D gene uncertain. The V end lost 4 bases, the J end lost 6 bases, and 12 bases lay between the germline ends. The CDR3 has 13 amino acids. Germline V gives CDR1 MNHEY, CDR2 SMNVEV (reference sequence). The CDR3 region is CASSSVAGNGYTF. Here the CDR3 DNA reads TGTGCCAGCAGTTCTGTAGCGGGCAATGGCTACACCTTC.